This TCR beta chain comes out of a study of neoadjuvant anti-PD-1 for oral cavity cancer. The wider study: Patients without progression got a fourth dose around day 43. Study-wide results and limits: Post-nivolumab, blood T cell clonality was significantly elevated in non-responders.

Cohort: HPV-negative, locally advanced oral cavity squamous cell carcinoma patients. In the case of this clone: As yet, its antigen is unknown.

Profiling relied on immunoSEQ multiplex PCR, and the TCRdb table lists in-frame clones only, not all of them. The table shows about 81,000 clones, with about 84% occurring only once. The sequence was collected from a person between 40 and 80 years old with oral cavity squamous cell carcinoma. The material sequenced was PBMCs, taken before nivolumab (anti-PD-1) treatment.

The CDR3 nucleotides read TGTGCCAGCAGCGTAGGACAGGGACCGTTCTACGAGCAGTACTTC. Translation gives CASSVGQGPFYEQYF. V is TRBV9 and J is TRBJ2-7; TRBD1 agrees at 7 bases. This CDR3 region has 15 residues. Germline loops: CDR1 SGDLS, CDR2 YYNGEE. V trimming: 0 bases; J trimming: 3 bases; junction bases outside the gene matches: 6.